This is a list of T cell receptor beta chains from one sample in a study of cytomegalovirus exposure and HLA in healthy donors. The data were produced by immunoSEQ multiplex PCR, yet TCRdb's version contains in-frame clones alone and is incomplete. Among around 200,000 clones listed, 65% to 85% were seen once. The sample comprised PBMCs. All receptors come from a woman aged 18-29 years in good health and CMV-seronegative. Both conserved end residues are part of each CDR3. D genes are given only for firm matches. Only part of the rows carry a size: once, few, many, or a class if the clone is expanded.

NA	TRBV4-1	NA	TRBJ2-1	CASSQGGQGSNNEQFF	TGCGCCAGCAGCCAAGGCGGTCAGGGGTCAAACAATGAGCAGTTCTTC
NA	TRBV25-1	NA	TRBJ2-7	CASSEYFGEYEQYF	TGTGCCAGCAGTGAATACTTTGGGGAGTACGAGCAGTACTTC
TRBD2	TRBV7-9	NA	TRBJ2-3	CASSLVLAGVADTQYF	TGTGCCAGCAGCTTAGTACTAGCGGGAGTGGCTGATACGCAGTATTTT
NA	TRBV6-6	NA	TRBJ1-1	CASRPIRGYTEAFF	TGTGCCAGCAGGCCCATTAGAGGTTACACTGAAGCTTTCTTT
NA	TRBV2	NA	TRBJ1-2	CASSDRGTNYGYTF	TGTGCCAGCAGTGATCGGGGAACAAACTATGGCTACACCTTC
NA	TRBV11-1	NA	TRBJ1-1	CASSPRTVNTEAFF	TGTGCCAGCAGCCCACGGACAGTGAACACTGAAGCTTTCTTT
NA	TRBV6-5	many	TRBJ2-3	CASSYGVGGPDTQYF	TGTGCCAGCAGTTACGGCGTGGGAGGCCCAGATACGCAGTATTTT
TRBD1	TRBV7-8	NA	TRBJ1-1	CASSPLQGGNTEAFF	TGTGCCAGCAGTCCCCTGCAGGGGGGGAACACTGAAGCTTTCTTT
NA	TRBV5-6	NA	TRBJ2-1	CASSLFWPGTTHSYNEQFF	TGTGCCAGCAGCTTATTTTGGCCAGGGACAACTCACTCCTACAATGAGCAGTTCTTC
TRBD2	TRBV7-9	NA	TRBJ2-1	CASSLGGKNNEQFF	TGTGCCAGCAGCTTGGGAGGGAAAAACAATGAGCAGTTCTTC
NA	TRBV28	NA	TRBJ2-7	CASSPRGATGPEQYF	TGTGCCAGCAGTCCAAGAGGGGCCACAGGGCCCGAGCAGTACTTC
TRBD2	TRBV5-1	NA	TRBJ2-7	CASSHRDYSYEQYF	TGCGCCAGCAGCCACCGGGACTACTCCTACGAGCAGTACTTC
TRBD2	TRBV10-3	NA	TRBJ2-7	CAIKSGNSYEQYF	TGTGCCATCAAAAGCGGGAACTCCTACGAGCAGTACTTC
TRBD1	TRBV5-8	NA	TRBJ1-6	CASTLEQRQGNYNSPLHF	TGTGCCAGCACCCTCGAACAAAGACAGGGGAATTATAATTCACCCCTCCACTTT
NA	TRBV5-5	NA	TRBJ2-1	CASTLGDSYNEQFF	TGTGCCAGCACCCTCGGGGACTCCTACAATGAGCAGTTCTTC
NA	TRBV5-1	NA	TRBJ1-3	CASSLEGASGNTIYF	TGCGCCAGCAGCTTGGAAGGGGCCTCTGGAAACACCATATATTTT
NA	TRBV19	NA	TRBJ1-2	CASTRDGYTF	TGTGCCAGTACTCGAGATGGCTACACCTTC
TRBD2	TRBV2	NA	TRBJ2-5	CASKTSSGGAEQETQYF	TGTGCCAGCAAAACCTCTAGCGGGGGGGCCGAGCAAGAGACCCAGTACTTC
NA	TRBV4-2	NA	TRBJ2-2	CASSQDRVGVGSPGELFF	TGTGCCAGCAGCCAAGATCGGGTCGGTGTTGGGAGTCCCGGGGAGCTGTTTTTT
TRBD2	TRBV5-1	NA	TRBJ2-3	CASSLRTSGVADTQYF	TGCGCCAGCAGCCTCCGGACTAGCGGGGTGGCAGATACGCAGTATTTT
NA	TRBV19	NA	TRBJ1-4	CASSPPSKKLFF	TGTGCCAGCTCCCCGCCCAGTAAAAAACTGTTTTTT
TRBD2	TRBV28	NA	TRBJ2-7	CASSLRGGDSEQYF	TGTGCCAGCAGTTTACGGGGGGGGGACTCCGAGCAGTACTTC